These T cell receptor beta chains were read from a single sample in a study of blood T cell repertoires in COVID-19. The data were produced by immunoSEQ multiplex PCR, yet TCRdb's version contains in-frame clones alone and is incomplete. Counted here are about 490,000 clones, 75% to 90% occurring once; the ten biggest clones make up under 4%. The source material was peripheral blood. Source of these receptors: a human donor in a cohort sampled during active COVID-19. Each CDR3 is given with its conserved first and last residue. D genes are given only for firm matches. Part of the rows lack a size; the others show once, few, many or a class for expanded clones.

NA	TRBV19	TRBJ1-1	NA	CASSMLGRGGNTEAFF	TGTGCCAGTAGTATGCTCGGCCGCGGGGGGAACACTGAAGCTTTCTTT
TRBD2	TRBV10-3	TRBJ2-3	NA	CAIRDASAGRSDTQYF	TGTGCCATCAGGGATGCCTCAGCGGGACGTAGCGATACGCAGTATTTT
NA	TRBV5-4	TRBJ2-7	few	CASSLTGYEQYF	TGTGCCAGCAGCTTGACCGGCTACGAGCAGTACTTC
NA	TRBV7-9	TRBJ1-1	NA	CASSLFRGFDRENTEAFF	TGTGCCAGCAGCTTATTTCGAGGCTTCGACCGGGAGAACACTGAAGCTTTCTTT
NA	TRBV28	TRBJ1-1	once	CASSLIRLGGTEAFF	TGTGCCAGCAGTTTGATACGGTTGGGGGGCACTGAAGCTTTCTTT
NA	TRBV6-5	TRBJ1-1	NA	CASSYGGAQDVPFF	TGTGCCAGCAGTTACGGGGGGGCCCAGGACGTGCCTTTCTTT
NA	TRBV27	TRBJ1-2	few	CASSLRQGTYGYTF	TGTGCCAGCAGTTTGCGGCAGGGAACCTATGGCTACACCTTC
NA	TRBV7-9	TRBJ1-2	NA	CASSFTGSGYGYTF	TGTGCCAGCAGCTTCACAGGGAGTGGTTATGGCTACACCTTC
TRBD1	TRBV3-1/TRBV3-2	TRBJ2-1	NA	CASSQGLGQGNLGNEQFF	TGTGCCAGCAGCCAAGGGCTAGGACAGGGAAACTTAGGCAATGAGCAGTTCTTC
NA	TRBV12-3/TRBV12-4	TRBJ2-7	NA	CASSLQSLREQYF	TGTGCCAGCAGTTTACAGTCATTGCGGGAGCAGTACTTC
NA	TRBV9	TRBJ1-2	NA	CASSVGTGGYYGYTF	TGTGCCAGCAGCGTAGGAACGGGGGGCTACTATGGCTACACCTTC
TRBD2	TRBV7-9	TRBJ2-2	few	CASSLVNLAGIGELFF	TGTGCCAGCAGCTTAGTGAACCTAGCGGGAATCGGGGAGCTGTTTTTT
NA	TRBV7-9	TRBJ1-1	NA	CASSLFNLVENTEAFF	TGTGCCAGCAGCTTATTCAATCTTGTAGAGAACACTGAAGCTTTCTTT
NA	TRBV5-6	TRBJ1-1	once	CASSLPENTEAFF	TGTGCCAGCAGCTTGCCAGAGAACACTGAAGCTTTCTTT
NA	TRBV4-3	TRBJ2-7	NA	CASSQVRGMMGYEQYF	TGCGCCAGCAGCCAAGTCCGGGGGATGATGGGCTACGAGCAGTACTTC
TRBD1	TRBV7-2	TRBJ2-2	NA	CASSWDRVSSGELFF	TGTGCCAGCAGCTGGGACAGGGTGTCGTCCGGGGAGCTGTTTTTT
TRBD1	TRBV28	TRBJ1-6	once	CASSPRDRRESPLHF	TGTGCCAGCAGTCCTAGGGACAGACGGGAATCACCCCTCCACTTT
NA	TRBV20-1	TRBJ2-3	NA	CSASGLLDLATEDTQYF	TGCAGTGCTAGTGGGCTGTTGGACTTAGCGACGGAAGATACGCAGTATTTT
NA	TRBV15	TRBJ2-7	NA	CATSSGPRGLYEQYF	TGTGCCACCAGCAGTGGTCCTCGGGGACTTTACGAGCAGTACTTC
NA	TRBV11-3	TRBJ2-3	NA	CASSSRTNTDTQYF	TGTGCCAGCAGCTCAAGGACTAACACAGATACGCAGTATTTT
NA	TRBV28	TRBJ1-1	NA	CATVIYQGNTEAFF	TGTGCCACCGTAATATATCAGGGAAACACTGAAGCTTTCTTT
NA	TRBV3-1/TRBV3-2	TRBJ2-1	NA	CASSQALDHRSSYNEQFF	TGTGCCAGCAGCCAAGCCCTAGACCATAGGAGCTCCTACAATGAGCAGTTCTTC
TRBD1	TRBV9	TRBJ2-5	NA	CASSVQVGQGRGETQYF	TGTGCCAGCAGCGTGCAAGTTGGACAGGGGAGAGGGGAGACCCAGTACTTC
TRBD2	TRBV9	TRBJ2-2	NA	CASSPLSAGGTGELFF	TGTGCCAGCAGCCCCCTGAGCGCGGGGGGGACCGGGGAGCTGTTTTTT
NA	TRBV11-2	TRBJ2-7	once	CASSLDLSGYSYEQYF	TGTGCCAGCAGCTTAGATCTCAGCGGTTACTCCTACGAGCAGTACTTC
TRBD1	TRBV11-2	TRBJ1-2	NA	CASSNRGNYGYTF	TGTGCCAGCAGTAACAGGGGGAACTATGGCTACACCTTC
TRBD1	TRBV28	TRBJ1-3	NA	CASSLNRGAQGNTIYF	TGTGCCAGCAGTTTGAACAGGGGAGCTCAGGGAAACACCATATATTTT
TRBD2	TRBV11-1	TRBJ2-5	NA	CASRRGTSGYQETQYF	TGTGCCAGCAGAAGAGGGACTAGCGGCTACCAAGAGACCCAGTACTTC
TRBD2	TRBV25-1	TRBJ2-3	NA	CASSEGAGPSDTQYF	TGTGCCAGCAGTGAAGGAGCGGGACCCTCAGATACGCAGTATTTT
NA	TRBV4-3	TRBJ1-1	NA	CASSLAVDTQRAFF	TGCGCCAGCAGCCTGGCCGTGGACACACAGCGAGCTTTCTTT
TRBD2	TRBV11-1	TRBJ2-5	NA	CASSLALGGLGWTQYF	TGTGCCAGCAGCTTAGCGCTCGGTGGACTAGGATGGACCCAGTACTTC
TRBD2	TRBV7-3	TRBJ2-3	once	CASSLQGSGRAPDTQYF	TGTGCCAGCAGCTTACAGGGTAGCGGGAGGGCCCCAGATACGCAGTATTTT
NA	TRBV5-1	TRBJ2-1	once	CASSLVGGAPLNEQFF	TGCGCCAGCAGCTTAGTAGGGGGAGCCCCGTTGAATGAGCAGTTCTTC
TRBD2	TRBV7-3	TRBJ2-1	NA	CASSEETSGEQFF	TGTGCCAGCAGCGAAGAAACTAGCGGTGAGCAGTTCTTC
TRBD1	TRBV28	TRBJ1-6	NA	CASSFHNRGRSPLHF	TGTGCCAGCAGTTTCCATAACAGGGGGAGGTCACCCCTCCACTTT
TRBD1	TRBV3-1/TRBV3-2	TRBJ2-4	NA	CASSPRDRGRNIQYF	TGTGCCAGCAGCCCCCGGGACAGGGGGCGGAACATTCAGTACTTC
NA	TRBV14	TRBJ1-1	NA	CASSQEFGRVAFF	TGTGCCAGCAGCCAAGAGTTCGGTCGAGTAGCTTTCTTT
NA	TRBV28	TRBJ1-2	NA	CASRTRANYGYTF	TGTGCCAGCAGGACGAGGGCTAACTATGGCTACACCTTC
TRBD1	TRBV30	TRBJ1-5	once	CAWSSGTGYNQPQHF	TGTGCCTGGAGTTCCGGGACAGGGTACAATCAGCCCCAGCATTTT
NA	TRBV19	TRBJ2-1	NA	CASSRGRSGMTNNEQFF	TGTGCCAGTAGTAGGGGGCGGAGCGGGATGACTAACAATGAGCAGTTCTTC
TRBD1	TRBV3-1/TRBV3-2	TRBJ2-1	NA	CASSPRDRGYNEQFF	TGTGCCAGCAGCCCGCGGGACAGGGGGTACAATGAGCAGTTCTTC
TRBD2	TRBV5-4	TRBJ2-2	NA	CASSVRLAGTGELFF	TGTGCCAGCAGCGTACGACTAGCCGGGACCGGGGAGCTGTTTTTT
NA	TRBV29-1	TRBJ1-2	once	CSVEDFSLPHYGYTF	TGCAGCGTTGAAGATTTCTCCCTACCCCACTATGGCTACACCTTC
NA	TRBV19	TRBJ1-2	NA	CASSIREGSYGYTF	TGTGCCAGTAGTATAAGGGAGGGAAGTTATGGCTACACCTTC
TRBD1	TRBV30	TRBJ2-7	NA	CAWSVLPLRQGSYEQYF	TGTGCCTGGAGTGTACTCCCCCTCCGACAGGGATCCTACGAGCAGTACTTC
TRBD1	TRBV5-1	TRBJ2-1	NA	CASSRTGTYNEQFF	TGCGCCAGCAGCAGGACAGGGACTTACAATGAGCAGTTCTTC
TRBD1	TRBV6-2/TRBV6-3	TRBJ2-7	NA	CASSDRQGGTYEQYF	TGTGCCAGCAGTGACCGACAGGGTGGGACCTACGAGCAGTACTTC
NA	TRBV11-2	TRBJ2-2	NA	CASSLEPSGTGELFF	TGTGCCAGCAGCTTGGAACCCTCGGGGACCGGGGAGCTGTTTTTT
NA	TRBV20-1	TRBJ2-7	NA	CSASNAGELGSYEQYF	TGCAGTGCTAGTAATGCAGGGGAATTGGGCTCCTACGAGCAGTACTTC
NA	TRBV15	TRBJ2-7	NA	CATSRDGPAAGKSSYEQYF	TGTGCCACCAGCAGAGATGGGCCAGCTGCGGGTAAGAGCTCCTACGAGCAGTACTTC
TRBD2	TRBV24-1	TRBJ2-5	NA	CATSDPVKMGGLETQYF	TGTGCCACCAGTGACCCCGTTAAAATGGGAGGGTTAGAGACCCAGTACTTC
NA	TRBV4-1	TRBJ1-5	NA	CASSQDRVSGQPQHF	TGCGCCAGCAGCCAAGATCGGGTGAGTGGTCAGCCCCAGCATTTT
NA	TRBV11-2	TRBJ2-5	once	CASSSLVLAGVETQYF	TGTGCCAGCAGCAGCTTAGTACTAGCAGGTGTAGAGACCCAGTACTTC
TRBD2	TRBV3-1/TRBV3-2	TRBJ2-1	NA	CASSQDGGGSALPPVF	TGTGCCAGCAGCCAAGATGGGGGGGGGTCGGCCTTACCTCCCGTCTTC
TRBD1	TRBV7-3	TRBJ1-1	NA	CASSPGTGTAEAFF	TGTGCCAGCAGCCCGGGGACAGGGACGGCTGAAGCTTTCTTT
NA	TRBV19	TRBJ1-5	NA	CASSSRQVSNQPQHF	TGTGCCAGTAGTTCCCGACAGGTCAGCAATCAGCCCCAGCATTTT
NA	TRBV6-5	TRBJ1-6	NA	CASSYLNSPLHF	TGTGCCAGCAGTTACCTTAATTCACCCCTCCACTTT
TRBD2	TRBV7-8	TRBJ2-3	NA	CASSPVGGSTDTQYF	TGTGCCAGCAGCCCCGTCGGCGGGAGTACAGATACGCAGTATTTT
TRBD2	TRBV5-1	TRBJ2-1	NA	CASSVGLAGGPSYNEQFF	TGCGCCAGCAGCGTTGGACTAGCGGGAGGGCCCTCCTACAATGAGCAGTTCTTC
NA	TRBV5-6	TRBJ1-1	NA	CASSSPYVSGTEAFF	TGTGCCAGCAGCAGCCCGTACGTGTCGGGCACTGAAGCTTTCTTT